The source of this TCR beta chain is a study of OX40 agonist ivuxolimab in advanced cancers. Across the study: Dose-escalation patients' cancers were hepatocellular carcinoma, melanoma, renal cell or head and neck cancer. Among those enrolled, mean age was roughly 62 years (range about 20 to 79) and over 70% were male. Broader study findings: CD4+ and CD8+ blood T cells expanded clonally by week 6 at 0.1 to 3.0 mg/kg. Expanded peripheral T-cell antigen specificity went undetermined.

TCRdb's table, derived via immunoSEQ multiplex PCR, lists solely in-frame clones and lacks some. The sample holds 50,000 or so clones, approximately 92% seen once. Details on this clone: Its antigen is unidentified.

V lost 5 bases and J lost 6; bases outside the gene matches: 4. CDR1 and CDR2 from the germline V gene are LNHNV and YYDKDF (reference sequence). The CDR3 consists of 13 residues. The sequencing here drew on CD4+ or CD8+ T cells sorted from blood, taken in a trial of the OX40 agonist ivuxolimab. The rearrangement uses TRBV15 and TRBJ1-5, with 7 bases identical to TRBD1. The sequence came from an adult with an advanced solid tumor such as melanoma, head and neck, liver or kidney cancer. Here the CDR3 reads CATSGTEIQPQHF. Written as DNA, the CDR3 is TGTGCCACCAGCGGGACAGAAATTCAGCCCCAGCATTTT.